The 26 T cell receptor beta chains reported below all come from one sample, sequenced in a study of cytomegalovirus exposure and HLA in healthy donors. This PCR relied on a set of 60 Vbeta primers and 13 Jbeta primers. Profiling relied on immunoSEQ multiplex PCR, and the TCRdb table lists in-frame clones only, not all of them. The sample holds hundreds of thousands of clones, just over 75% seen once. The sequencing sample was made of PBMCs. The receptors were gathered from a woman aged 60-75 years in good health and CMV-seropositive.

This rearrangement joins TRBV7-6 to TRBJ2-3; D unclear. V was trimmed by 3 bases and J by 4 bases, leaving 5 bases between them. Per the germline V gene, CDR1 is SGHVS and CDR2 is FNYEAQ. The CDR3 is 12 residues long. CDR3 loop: CASSFSADTQYF. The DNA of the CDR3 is TGTGCCAGCAGCTTCTCCGCAGATACGCAGTATTTT.

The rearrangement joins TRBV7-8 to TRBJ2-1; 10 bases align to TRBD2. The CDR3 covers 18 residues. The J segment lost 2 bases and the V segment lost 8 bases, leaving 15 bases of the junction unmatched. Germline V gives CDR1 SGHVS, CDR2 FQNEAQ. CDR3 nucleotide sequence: TGTGCCAGCGGGAGACCGGGACTAGCGACCAGTACCTACAATGAGCAGTTCTTC. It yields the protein CASGRPGLATSTYNEQFF.

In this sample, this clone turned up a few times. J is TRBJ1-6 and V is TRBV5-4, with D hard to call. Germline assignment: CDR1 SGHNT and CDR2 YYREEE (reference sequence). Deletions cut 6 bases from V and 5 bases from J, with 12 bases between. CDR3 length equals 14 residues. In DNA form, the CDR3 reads TGTGCCAGCAATTACAATCGGGATAATTCACCCCTCCACTTT. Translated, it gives CASNYNRDNSPLHF.

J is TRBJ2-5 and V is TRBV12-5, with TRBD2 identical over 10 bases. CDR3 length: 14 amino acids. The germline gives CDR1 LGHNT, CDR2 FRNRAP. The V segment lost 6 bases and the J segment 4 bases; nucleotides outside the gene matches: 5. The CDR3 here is CASGGSGRRETQYF. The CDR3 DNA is TGTGCTAGTGGGGGTAGCGGGAGGCGAGAGACCCAGTACTTC.

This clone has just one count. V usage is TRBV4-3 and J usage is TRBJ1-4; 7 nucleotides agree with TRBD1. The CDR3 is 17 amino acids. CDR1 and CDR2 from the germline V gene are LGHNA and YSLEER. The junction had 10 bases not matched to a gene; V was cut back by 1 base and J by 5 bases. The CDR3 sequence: CASSQGASGGQNEKLFF. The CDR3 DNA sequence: TGCGCCAGCAGCCAAGGGGCGTCAGGGGGACAGAATGAAAAACTGTTTTTT.

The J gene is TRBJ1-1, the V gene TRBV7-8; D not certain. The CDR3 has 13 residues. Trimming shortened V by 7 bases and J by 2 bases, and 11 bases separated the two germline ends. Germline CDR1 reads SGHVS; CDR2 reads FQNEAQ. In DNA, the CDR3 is TGTGCCAGCATGAACAGAAGAAACACTGAAGCTTTCTTT. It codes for CASMNRRNTEAFF.

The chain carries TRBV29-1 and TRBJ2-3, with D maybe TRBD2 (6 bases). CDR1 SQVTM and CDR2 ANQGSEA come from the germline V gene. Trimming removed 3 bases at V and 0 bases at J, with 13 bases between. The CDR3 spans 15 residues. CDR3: CSVDPLEGSTDTQYF. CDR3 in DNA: TGCAGCGTTGACCCCCTGGAGGGTAGCACAGATACGCAGTATTTT.

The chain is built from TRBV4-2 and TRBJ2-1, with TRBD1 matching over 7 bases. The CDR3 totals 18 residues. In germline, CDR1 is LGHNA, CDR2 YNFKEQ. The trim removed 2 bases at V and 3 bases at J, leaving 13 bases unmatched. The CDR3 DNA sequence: TGTGCCAGCAGCCAACTCCTACAGGGGATTGAGTTCTACAATGAGCAGTTCTTC. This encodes CASSQLLQGIEFYNEQFF.

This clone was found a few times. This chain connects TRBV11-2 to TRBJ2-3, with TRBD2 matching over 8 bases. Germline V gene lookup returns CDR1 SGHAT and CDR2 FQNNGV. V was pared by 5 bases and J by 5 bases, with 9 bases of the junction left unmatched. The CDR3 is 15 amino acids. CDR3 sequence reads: CASSEPGGRGDTQYF. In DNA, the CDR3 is TGTGCCAGCAGCGAACCGGGGGGGCGGGGAGATACGCAGTATTTT. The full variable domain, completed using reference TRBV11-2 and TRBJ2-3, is EAGVAQSPRYKIIEKRQSVAFWCNPISGHATLYWYQQILGQGPKLLIQFQNNGVVDDSQLPKDRFSAERLKGVDSTLKIQPAKLEDSAVYLCASSEPGGRGDTQYFGPGTRLTVL.

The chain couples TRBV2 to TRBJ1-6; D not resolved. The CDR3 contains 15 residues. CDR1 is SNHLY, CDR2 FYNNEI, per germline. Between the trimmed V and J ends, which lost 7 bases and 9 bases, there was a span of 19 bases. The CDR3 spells CASIPIRVSSSPLHF. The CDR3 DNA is TGTGCCAGCATTCCGATTCGAGTTAGCAGTTCACCCCTCCACTTT.

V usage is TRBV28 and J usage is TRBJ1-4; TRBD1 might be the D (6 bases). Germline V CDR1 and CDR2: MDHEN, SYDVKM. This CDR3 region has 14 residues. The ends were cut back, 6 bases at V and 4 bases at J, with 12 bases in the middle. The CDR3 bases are TGTGCCAGCAGGGCACAGGGCGGTAATGAAAAACTGTTTTTT. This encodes CASRAQGGNEKLFF.

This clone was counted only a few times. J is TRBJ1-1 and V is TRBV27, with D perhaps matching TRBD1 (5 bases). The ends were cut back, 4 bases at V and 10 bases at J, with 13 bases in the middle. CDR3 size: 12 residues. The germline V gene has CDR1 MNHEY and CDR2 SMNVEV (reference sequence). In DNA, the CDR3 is TGTGCCAGCAGTTCGGCCTACGGGGGAGCTTTCTTT. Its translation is CASSSAYGGAFF.

The DNA of the CDR3 is TGTGCCAGCAGGGAGGCCCTGGCAGAAGCTTTCTTT. Protein sequence: CASREALAEAFF. The rearrangement links TRBV2 to TRBJ1-1, with D hard to call. The CDR3 totals 12 residues. Trimming took 6 bases from V and 8 from J, leaving 13 bases between them. The germline CDR1 and CDR2 sequences are SNHLY and FYNNEI.

The DNA for the CDR3 is TGTGCCACCACCGAGGTGTGGACTGAAGCTTTCTTT. Protein: CATTEVWTEAFF. The J gene is TRBJ1-1, the V gene TRBV6-6, with D unresolved. The CDR3 has 12 amino acids. CDR1 and CDR2 (germline): MNHNY, SVGAGI (reference sequence). Trimming took off 10 bases at V and 5 bases at J, with 14 bases between the two ends.

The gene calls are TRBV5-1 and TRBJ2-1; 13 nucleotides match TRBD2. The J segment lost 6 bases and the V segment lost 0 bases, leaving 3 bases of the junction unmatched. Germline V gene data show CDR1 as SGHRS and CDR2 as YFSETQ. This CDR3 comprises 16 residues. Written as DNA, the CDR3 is TGCGCCAGCAGCTTGGCCGGACTAGCGGGGGTCAATGAGCAGTTCTTC. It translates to CASSLAGLAGVNEQFF.

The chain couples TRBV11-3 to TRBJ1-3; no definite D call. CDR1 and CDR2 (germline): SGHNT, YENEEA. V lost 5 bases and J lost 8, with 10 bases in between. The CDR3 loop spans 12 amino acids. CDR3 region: CASSLNSDTIYF. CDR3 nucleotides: TGTGCCAGCAGCCTTAACAGTGACACCATATATTTT.

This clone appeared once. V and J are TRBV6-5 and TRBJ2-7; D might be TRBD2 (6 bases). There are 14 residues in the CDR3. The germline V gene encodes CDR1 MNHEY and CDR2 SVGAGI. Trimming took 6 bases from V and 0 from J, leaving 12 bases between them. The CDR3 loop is CASSLPGGSYEQYF. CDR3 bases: TGTGCCAGCAGCCTACCCGGGGGCTCCTACGAGCAGTACTTC.

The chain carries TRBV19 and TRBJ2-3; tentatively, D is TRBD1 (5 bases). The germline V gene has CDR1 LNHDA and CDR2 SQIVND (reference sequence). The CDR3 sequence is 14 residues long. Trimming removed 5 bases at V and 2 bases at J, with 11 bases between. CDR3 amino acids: CASSRQYTTDTQYF. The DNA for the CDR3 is TGTGCCAGTAGTCGACAGTACACCACAGATACGCAGTATTTT.

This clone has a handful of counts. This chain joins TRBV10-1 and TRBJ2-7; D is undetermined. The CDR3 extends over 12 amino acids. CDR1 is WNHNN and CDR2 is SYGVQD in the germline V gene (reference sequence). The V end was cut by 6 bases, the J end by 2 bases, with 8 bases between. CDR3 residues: CASRAVPYEQYF. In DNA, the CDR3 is TGCGCCAGCAGGGCGGTCCCCTACGAGCAGTACTTC.

CDR3 in DNA: TGTGCCAGCAGCTTAGGGACAACACAAGAGACCCAGTACTTC. It translates to CASSLGTTQETQYF. The rearrangement uses TRBV7-9 and TRBJ2-5; TRBD1 is a possible D gene (5 bases). V lost 1 base and J lost 2, with 8 bases in between. CDR3 length: 14 amino acids. Germline V gives CDR1 SEHNR, CDR2 FQNEAQ (reference sequence).

The CDR3: CASRAIDRGVTEAFF. The CDR3 DNA is TGTGCCAGTAGGGCAATCGACAGGGGAGTCACTGAAGCTTTCTTT. This rearrangement joins TRBV19 to TRBJ1-1, with 8 bases matching TRBD1. This CDR3 is 15 amino acids long. Germline V lookup: CDR1 LNHDA, CDR2 SQIVND (reference sequence). Unmatched junction bases numbered 10, after V lost 6 bases and J lost 4 bases.

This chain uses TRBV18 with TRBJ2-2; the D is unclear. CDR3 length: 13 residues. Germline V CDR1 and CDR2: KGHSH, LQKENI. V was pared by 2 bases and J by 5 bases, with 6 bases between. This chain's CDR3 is CASSPLETGELFF. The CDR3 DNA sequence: TGTGCCAGCTCACCATTGGAGACCGGGGAGCTGTTTTTT. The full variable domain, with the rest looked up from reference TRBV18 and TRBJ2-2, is NAGVMQNPRHLVRRRGQEARLRCSPMKGHSHVYWYRQLPEEGLKFMVYLQKENIIDESGMPKERFSAEFPKEGPSILRIQQVVRGDSAAYFCASSPLETGELFFGEGSRLTVL.

For the CDR3, the DNA is TGTGCCTGCCCGGCTTATGGTAGCGGGTTTAGCTCTGGGGCCAACGTCCTGACTTTC. Translated, it gives CACPAYGSGFSSGANVLTF. This rearrangement joins TRBV30 to TRBJ2-6; TRBD2 agrees at 7 bases. CDR1 is GTSNPN and CDR2 is SVGIG in the germline V gene (reference sequence). This CDR3 spans 19 amino acids. The junction had 17 bases not matched to a gene; V was cut back by 6 bases and J by 0 bases.

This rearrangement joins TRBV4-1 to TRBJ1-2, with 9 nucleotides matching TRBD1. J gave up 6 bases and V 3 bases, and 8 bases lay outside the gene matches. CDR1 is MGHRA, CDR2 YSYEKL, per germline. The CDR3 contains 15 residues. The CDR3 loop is CASSHSQQGADGYTF. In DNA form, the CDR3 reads TGCGCCAGCAGCCATTCCCAACAGGGGGCGGATGGCTACACCTTC.

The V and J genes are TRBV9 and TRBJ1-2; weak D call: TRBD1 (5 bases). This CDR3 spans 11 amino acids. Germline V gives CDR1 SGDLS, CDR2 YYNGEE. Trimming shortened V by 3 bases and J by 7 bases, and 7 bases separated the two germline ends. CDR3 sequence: CASSEGLGYTF. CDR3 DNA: TGTGCCAGCAGCGAGGGACTTGGCTACACCTTC. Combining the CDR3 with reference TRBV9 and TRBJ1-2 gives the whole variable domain DSGVTQTPKHLITATGQRVTLRCSPRSGDLSVYWYQQSLDQGLQFLIQYYNGEERAKGNILERFSAQQFPDLHSELNLSSLELGDSALYFCASSEGLGYTFGSGTRLTVV.

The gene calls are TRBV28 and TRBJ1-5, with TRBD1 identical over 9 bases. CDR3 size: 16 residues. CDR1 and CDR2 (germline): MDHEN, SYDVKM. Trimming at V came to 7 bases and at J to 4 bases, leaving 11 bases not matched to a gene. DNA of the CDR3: TGTGCCAGCACCCCCCGGGGACAGGGACAGAATCAGCCCCAGCATTTT. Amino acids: CASTPRGQGQNQPQHF.